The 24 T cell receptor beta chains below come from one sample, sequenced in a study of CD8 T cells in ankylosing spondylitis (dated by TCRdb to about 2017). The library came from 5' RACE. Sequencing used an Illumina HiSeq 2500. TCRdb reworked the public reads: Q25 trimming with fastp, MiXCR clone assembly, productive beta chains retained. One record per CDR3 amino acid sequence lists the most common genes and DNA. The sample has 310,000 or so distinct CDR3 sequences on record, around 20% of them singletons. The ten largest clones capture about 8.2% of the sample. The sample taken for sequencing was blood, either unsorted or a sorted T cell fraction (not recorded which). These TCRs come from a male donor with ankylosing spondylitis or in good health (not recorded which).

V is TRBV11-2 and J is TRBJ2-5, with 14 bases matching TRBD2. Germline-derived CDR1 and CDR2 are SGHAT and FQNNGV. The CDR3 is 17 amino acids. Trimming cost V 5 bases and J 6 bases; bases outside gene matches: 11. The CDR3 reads CASSISGTSGGMKTQYF. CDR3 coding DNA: TGTGCCAGCAGCATATCCGGGACTAGCGGGGGAATGAAGACCCAGTACTTC.

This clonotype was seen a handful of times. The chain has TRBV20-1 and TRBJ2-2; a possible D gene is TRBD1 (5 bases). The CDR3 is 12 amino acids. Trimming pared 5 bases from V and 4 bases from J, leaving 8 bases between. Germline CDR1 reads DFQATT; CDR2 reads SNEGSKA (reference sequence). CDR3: CSAYQGTGELFF. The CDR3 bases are TGCAGTGCTTATCAGGGCACCGGGGAGCTGTTTTTT.

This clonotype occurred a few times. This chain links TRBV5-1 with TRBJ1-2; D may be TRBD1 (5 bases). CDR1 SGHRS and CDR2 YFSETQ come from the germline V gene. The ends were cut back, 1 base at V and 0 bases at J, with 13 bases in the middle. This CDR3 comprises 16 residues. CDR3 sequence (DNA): TGCGCCAGCAGCTTGTTTTCCAGGGCGGCTAACTATGGCTACACCTTC. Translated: CASSLFSRAANYGYTF. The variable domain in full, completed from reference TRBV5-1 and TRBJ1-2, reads KAGVTQTPRYLIKTRGQQVTLSCSPISGHRSVSWYQQTPGQGLQFLFEYFSETQRNKGNFPGRFSGRQFSNSRSEMNVSTLELGDSALYLCASSLFSRAANYGYTFGSGTRLTVV.

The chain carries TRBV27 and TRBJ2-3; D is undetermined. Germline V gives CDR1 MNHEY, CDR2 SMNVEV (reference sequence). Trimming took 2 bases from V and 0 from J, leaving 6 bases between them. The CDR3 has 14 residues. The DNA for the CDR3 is TGTGCCAGCAGTTTACGCCGTAGCACAGATACGCAGTATTTT. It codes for CASSLRRSTDTQYF.

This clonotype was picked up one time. CDR3 sequence (DNA): TGTGCCAGCAGTTCGTCTGGACTTAGTCCGAACACTGAAGCTTTCTTT. Amino acids: CASSSSGLSPNTEAFF. This chain uses TRBV6-5 with TRBJ1-1; no clear D gene. Germline V gene data show CDR1 as MNHEY and CDR2 as SVGAGI. The CDR3 sequence is 16 residues long. V lost 4 bases, J lost 1 base, and 16 bases lay in between.

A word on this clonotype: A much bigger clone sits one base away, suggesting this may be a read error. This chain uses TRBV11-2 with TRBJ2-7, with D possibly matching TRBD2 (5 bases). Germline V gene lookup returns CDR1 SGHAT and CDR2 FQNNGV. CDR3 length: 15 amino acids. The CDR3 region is CTSSLGIRGSYEQYV. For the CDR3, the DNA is TGTACCAGCAGCTTAGGAATCCGGGGCTCCTACGAGCAGTACGTC.

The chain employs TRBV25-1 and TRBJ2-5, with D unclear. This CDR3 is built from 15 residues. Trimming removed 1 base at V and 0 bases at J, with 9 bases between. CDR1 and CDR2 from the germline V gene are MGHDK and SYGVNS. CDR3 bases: TGTGCCAGCAGTGAATCGAGGTTGTACCAAGAGACCCAGTACTTC. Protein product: CASSESRLYQETQYF.

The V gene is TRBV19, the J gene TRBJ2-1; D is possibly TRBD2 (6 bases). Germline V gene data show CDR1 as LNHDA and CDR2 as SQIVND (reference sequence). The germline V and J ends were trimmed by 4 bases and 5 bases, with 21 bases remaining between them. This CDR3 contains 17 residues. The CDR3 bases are TGTGCCAGTAGTAAGCGGTCTAGCGTTCGGACTAACAATGAGCAGTTCTTC. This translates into CASSKRSSVRTNNEQFF.

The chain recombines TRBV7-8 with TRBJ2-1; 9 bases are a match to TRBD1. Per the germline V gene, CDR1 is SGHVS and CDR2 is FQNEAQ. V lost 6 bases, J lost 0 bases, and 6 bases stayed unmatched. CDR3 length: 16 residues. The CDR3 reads CASRLPGQGSYNEQFF. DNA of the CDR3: TGTGCCAGCAGGTTACCGGGACAGGGCTCCTACAATGAGCAGTTCTTC.

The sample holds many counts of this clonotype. The CDR3 sequence is CASREEGKANYGYTF. CDR3 in DNA: TGTGCCAGCAGGGAGGAGGGGAAAGCTAACTATGGCTACACCTTC. J is TRBJ1-2 and V is TRBV5-6; weak D call: TRBD1 (5 bases). The CDR3 runs 15 residues. Germline V gives CDR1 SGHDT, CDR2 YYEEEE. V was shortened by 5 bases and J by 0 bases, with 14 bases between the two germline ends.

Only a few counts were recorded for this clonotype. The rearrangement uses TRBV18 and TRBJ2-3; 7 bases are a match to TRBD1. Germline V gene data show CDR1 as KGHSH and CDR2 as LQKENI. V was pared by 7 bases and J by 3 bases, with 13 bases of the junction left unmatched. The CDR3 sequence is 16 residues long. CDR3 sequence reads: CASWQRQGPATDTQYF. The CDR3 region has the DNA TGTGCCAGCTGGCAACGACAGGGCCCGGCGACAGATACGCAGTATTTT.

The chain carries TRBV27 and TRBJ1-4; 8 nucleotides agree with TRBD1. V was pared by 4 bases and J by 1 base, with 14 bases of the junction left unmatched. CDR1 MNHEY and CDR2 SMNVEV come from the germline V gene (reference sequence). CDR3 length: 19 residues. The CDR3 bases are TGTGCCAGCAGTTCAAAGGGAGGGACAGGCCATCGAACTAATGAAAAACTGTTTTTT. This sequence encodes CASSSKGGTGHRTNEKLFF.

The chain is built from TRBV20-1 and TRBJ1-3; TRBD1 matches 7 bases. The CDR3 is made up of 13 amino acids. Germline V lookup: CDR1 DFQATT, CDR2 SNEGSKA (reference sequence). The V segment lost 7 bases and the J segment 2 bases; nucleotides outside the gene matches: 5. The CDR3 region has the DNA TGCAGTGTTCGACAGGGAACTGGAAACACCATATATTTT. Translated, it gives CSVRQGTGNTIYF.

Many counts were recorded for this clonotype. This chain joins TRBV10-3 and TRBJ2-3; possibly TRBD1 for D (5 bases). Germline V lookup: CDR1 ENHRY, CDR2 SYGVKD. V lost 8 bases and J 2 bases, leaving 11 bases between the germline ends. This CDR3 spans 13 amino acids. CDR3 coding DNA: TGTGCCATCGGCGGCAGGGACACAGATACGCAGTATTTT. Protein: CAIGGRDTDTQYF.

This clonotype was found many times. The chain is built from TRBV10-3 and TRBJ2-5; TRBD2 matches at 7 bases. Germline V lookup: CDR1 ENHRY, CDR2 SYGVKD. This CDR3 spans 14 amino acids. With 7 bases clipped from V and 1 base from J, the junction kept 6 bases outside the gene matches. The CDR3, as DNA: TGTGCCATCAAAGACAGCGGGATCCAAGAGACCCAGTACTTC. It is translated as CAIKDSGIQETQYF.

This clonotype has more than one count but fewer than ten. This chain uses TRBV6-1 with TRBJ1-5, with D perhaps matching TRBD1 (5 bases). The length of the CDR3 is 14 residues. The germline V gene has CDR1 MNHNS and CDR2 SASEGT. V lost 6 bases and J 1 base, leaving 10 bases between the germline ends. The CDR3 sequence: CASRGPLSNQPQHF. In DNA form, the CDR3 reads TGTGCCAGCAGGGGGCCCCTGAGCAATCAGCCCCAGCATTTT.

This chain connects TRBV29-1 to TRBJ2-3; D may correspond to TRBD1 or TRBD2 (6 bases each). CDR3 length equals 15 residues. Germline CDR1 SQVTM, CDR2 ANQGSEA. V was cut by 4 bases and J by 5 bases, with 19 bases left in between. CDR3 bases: TGCAGCGTTGCTTTGGGGAGTCGGGGGCTAGATACGCAGTATTTT. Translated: CSVALGSRGLDTQYF.

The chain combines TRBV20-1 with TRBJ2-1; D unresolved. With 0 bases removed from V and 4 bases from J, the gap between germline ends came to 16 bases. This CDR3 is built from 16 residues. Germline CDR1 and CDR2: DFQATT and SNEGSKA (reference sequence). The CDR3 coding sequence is TGCAGTGCTAGAGATGTAGGCAGGACGCTGTACAATGAGCAGTTCTTC. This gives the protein CSARDVGRTLYNEQFF.

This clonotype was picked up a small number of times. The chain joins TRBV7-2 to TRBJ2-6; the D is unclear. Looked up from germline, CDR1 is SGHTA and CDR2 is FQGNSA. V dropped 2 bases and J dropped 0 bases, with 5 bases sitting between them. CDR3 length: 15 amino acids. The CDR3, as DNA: TGTGCCAGCAGCTTACAGGCCTCTGGGGCCAACGTCCTGACTTTC. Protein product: CASSLQASGANVLTF.

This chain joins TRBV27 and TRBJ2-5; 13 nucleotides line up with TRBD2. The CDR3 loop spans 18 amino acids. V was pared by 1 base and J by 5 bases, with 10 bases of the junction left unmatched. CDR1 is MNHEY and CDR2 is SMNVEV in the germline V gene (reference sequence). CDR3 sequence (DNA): TGTGCCAGCAGTTTATTGGTCACTAGCGGGAGGGCCGGGGAGACCCAGTACTTC. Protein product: CASSLLVTSGRAGETQYF.

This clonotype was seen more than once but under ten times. CDR3 protein: CASSLGAATVEQFF. The CDR3 bases are TGTGCCAGCAGTCTGGGAGCGGCTACTGTTGAGCAGTTCTTC. This sequence joins TRBV12-3 or TRBV12-4 and TRBJ2-1, with D tentatively TRBD2 (5 bases). With 5 bases removed from V and 9 bases from J, the gap between germline ends came to 17 bases. The CDR3 contains 14 residues.

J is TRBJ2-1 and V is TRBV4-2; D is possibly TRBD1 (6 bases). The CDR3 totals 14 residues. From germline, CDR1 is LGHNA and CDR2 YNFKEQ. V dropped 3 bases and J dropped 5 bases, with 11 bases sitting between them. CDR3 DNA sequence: TGTGCCAGCAGCCAGGACACAGGGAACAATGAGCAGTTCTTC. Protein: CASSQDTGNNEQFF.

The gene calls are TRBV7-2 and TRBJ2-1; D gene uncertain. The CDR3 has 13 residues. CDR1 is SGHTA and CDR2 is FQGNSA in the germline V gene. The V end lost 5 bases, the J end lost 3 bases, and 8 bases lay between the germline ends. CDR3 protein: CASSPDLYNEQFF. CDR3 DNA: TGTGCCAGCAGCCCTGATCTCTACAATGAGCAGTTCTTC.

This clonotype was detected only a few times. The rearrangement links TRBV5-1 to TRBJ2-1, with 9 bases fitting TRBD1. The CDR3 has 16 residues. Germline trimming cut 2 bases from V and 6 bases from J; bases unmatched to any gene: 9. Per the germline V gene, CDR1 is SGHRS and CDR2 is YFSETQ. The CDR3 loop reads CASSFGVGTGSNEQFF. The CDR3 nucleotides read TGCGCCAGCAGCTTTGGGGTCGGGACAGGGTCCAATGAGCAGTTCTTC.